This TCR beta chain was sequenced for a study of blood T cells in healthy people across ages. Study-wide results and limits: There was no known CMV status for donors, so expanded clonotype changes were possibly confounded. Getting older went along with TCR beta diversity per million T cells dropping roughly linearly.

With respect to this clonotype: The antigen remains unidentified.

Unmatched junction bases numbered 3, after V lost 8 bases and J lost 1 base. The CDR3 is made up of 13 amino acids. The germline gives CDR1 SGHTA, CDR2 FQGNSA. Combining a sample-barcoded 5' primer with a J-beta primer mix, a second PCR ran for roughly 7 to 12 cycles. TCRdb called the 5' RACE reads again in MiXCR, with one record for every CDR3 protein. The table has 890,000 or so distinct CDR3 sequences, under 80% seen once; the top ten hold about a quarter. Sequenced: blood. This chain uses TRBV7-2 with TRBJ1-2; 8 bases map to TRBD1. The origin of this receptor is a young man in good health. CDR3 nucleotide sequence: TGTGCCAGCCTCAGGGGGCTTAACTATGGCTACACCTTC. Translation: CASLRGLNYGYTF.